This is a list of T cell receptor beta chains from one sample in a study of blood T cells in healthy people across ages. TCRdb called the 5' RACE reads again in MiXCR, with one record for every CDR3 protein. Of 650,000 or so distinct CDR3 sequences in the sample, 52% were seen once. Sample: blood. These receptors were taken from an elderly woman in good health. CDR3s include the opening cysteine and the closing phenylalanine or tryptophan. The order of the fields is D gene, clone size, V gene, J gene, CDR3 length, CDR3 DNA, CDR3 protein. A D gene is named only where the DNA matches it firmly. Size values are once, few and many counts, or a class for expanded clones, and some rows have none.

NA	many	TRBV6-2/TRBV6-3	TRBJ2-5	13	TGTGCCAGCAGTCGAGGGGAAGGAGAGACCCAGTACTTC	CASSRGEGETQYF
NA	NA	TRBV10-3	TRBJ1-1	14	TGTGCCATCAGTGCTCGTGACACGAACACTGAAGCTTTCTTT	CAISARDTNTEAFF
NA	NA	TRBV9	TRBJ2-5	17	TGTGCCAGCAGCGTAGCCCCGGGGCAGGTTGGCGGAGAGACCCAGTACTTC	CASSVAPGQVGGETQYF
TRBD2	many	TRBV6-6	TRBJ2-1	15	TGTGCCAGCAGTCGGACTAGCGGGGGCTCCCATGAGCAGTTCTTC	CASSRTSGGSHEQFF
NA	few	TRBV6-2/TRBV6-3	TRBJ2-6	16	TGTGCCAGCAACTGGTGGGCGTCCTCTGGGGCCAACGTCCTGACTTTC	CASNWWASSGANVLTF
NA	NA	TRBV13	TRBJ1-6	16	TGTGCCAGCAGCTTAGGCCGAGGTGGAAGAAATTCACCCCTCCACTTT	CASSLGRGGRNSPLHF
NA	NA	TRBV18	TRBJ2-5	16	TGTGCCAGCTCACCCCCAGGGGGGTTATTAGAAGAGACCCAGTACTTC	CASSPPGGLLEETQYF
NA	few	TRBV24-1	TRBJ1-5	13	TGTGCCACCAGTGTACGGGGGGATCAGCCCCAGCATTTT	CATSVRGDQPQHF
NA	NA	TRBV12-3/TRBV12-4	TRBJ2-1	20	TGTGCCAGCAGTCTCGTATTACTCTCCCTGGGCGAGGGATTCAACCATGAGCAGTTCTTC	CASSLVLLSLGEGFNHEQFF
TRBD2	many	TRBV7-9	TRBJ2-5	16	TGTGCCAGCAGCTTTCGAGCGGGGGGGTACCAAGAGACCCAGTACTTC	CASSFRAGGYQETQYF
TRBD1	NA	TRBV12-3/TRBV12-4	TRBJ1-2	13	TGTGCCAGCAGTTTTTGGGACAGGGAAGGCTACACCTTC	CASSFWDREGYTF
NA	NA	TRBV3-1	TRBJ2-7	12	TGTGCCAGCAGTGGGGAGCTTTACGAGCAGTACTTC	CASSGELYEQYF
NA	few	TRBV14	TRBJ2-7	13	TGTGCCAGCAGCCAGGATTCGACAAGCGAGCAGTACTTC	CASSQDSTSEQYF
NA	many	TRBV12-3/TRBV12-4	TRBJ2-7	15	TGTGCCAGCAGTGCTCCGGGGACGGCAACCTACGAGCAGTACTTC	CASSAPGTATYEQYF
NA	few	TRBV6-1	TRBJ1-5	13	TGTGCCAGCAGTGAAAGAAGGGAGCAGCCCCAGCATTTT	CASSERREQPQHF
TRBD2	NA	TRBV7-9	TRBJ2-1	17	TGTGCCAGCAGCCGAACTAGCGGGAGGGACTCCTACAATGAGCAGTTCTTC	CASSRTSGRDSYNEQFF
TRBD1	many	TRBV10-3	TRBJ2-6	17	TGTGCCATCAGTGCCCCGACAGGGCTAACTGGGGCCAACGTCCTGACTTTC	CAISAPTGLTGANVLTF
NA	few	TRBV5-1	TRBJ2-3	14	TGCGCCAGCAGCTTGGATGCCGGAGCAGATACGCAGTATTTT	CASSLDAGADTQYF
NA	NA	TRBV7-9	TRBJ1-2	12	TGTGGCTGCAGCCCAAACAGGGATGGCTACACCTTC	CGCSPNRDGYTF
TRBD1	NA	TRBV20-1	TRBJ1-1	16	TGCAGTGCCGCGCCCCCGGGACAGGGACGAGGGACTGAAGCTTTCTTT	CSAAPPGQGRGTEAFF
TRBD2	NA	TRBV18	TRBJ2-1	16	TGTGCCAGCTCACCCGGGACTAGCGGGATATGGGAGGAGCAGTTCTTC	CASSPGTSGIWEEQFF
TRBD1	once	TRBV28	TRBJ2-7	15	TGTGCCAGCAGAGGACAGGGGTTAGGGTCCTACGAGCAGTACTTC	CASRGQGLGSYEQYF
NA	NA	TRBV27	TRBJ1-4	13	TGTGCCAGCAGTTTACAGGGCGGTGAAAAACTGTTTTTT	CASSLQGGEKLFF
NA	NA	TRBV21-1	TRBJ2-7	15	TGTGCCAGCAGTGGCGGGGCTAGCGGTTCCTACGAGCAGTACTTC	CASSGGASGSYEQYF
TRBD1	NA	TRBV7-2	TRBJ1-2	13	TGTGCCAGCAGGTTACAGGGGAACTATGGCTACACCTTC	CASRLQGNYGYTF
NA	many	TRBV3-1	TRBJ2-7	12	TGTGCCAGCAGCCAAAGGACGTACGAGCAGTACTTC	CASSQRTYEQYF
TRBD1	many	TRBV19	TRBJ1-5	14	TGCGCCAGCAGCCCCGGGACAGCTAATCAGCCCCAGCATTTT	CASSPGTANQPQHF
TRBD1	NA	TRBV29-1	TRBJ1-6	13	TGCAGCGGATCGACAGGGACTAATTCACCCCTCCACTTT	CSGSTGTNSPLHF
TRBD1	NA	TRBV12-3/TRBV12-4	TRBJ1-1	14	TGTGCCAGCAGTACTGGACAGGGTCGGTGGGGGGCTTTCTTT	CASSTGQGRWGAFF